Presented here are 5 T cell receptor beta chains from one specimen sequenced in a study of T cell repertoires in cytomegalovirus infection (dated by TCRdb to between 2018 and 2020). Their specific antigens are unknown. In the paper's terms, the treatment or condition label means: in vitro stimulation with specific CMV peptide epitopes to enrich CMV-specific T cells. The instrument given in TCRdb is Illumina HiSeq 1500. The public sequencing data were trimmed at Q25 with fastp and processed into clonotypes with MiXCR by TCRdb, which kept only in-frame beta chains. A single entry per CDR3 protein holds the most common genes and DNA from its merged rows. For this sample the table gives 550,000 to 700,000 distinct CDR3 sequences, of which almost 40% were detected only once. The ten largest account for around 48% of the sample. Sequenced material: cultured PBMCs, taken from culture after CMV antigen stimulation. All receptors come from a human donor in good health (CMV status not recorded). Some clones in this sample may be carry-over from other donors' samples.

There are a few counts of this clonotype. This chain uses TRBV11-2 with TRBJ2-1; D unresolved. V lost 5 bases and J lost 9, with 14 bases in between. The CDR3 sequence is 13 residues long. CDR1 is SGHAT, CDR2 FQNNGV, per germline. CDR3 amino acids: CASSHPGNSEQFF. The CDR3 DNA sequence: TGTGCCAGCAGCCATCCGGGTAATAGTGAGCAGTTCTTC. Full variable domain (remainder filled in from reference TRBV11-2 and TRBJ2-1): EAGVAQSPRYKIIEKRQSVAFWCNPISGHATLYWYQQILGQGPKLLIQFQNNGVVDDSQLPKDRFSAERLKGVDSTLKIQPAKLEDSAVYLCASSHPGNSEQFFGPGTRLTVL.

V is TRBV6-1 and J is TRBJ1-3; 7 nucleotides line up with TRBD1. The CDR3 has 17 residues. J was trimmed by 4 bases and V by 2 bases; bases with no gene match: 11. Germline V gene sequence: CDR1 MNHNS, CDR2 SASEGT. The chain's CDR3 is CASSENWTGSKGNTIYF. The CDR3 DNA sequence: TGTGCCAGCAGTGAAAATTGGACAGGTAGCAAAGGAAACACCATATATTTT.

V is TRBV4-2 and J is TRBJ2-7, with 10 bases identical to TRBD1. This CDR3 spans 18 amino acids. V dropped 2 bases and J dropped 5; count of bases not matched to a gene: 15. Germline CDR1 and CDR2: LGHNA and YNFKEQ. The CDR3 is CASSQMVRGTGEKNEQYF. For the CDR3, the DNA is TGTGCCAGCAGCCAAATGGTACGCGGGACAGGGGAGAAGAACGAGCAGTACTTC.

This clonotype was seen a handful of times. V usage is TRBV10-3 and J usage is TRBJ2-1; TRBD2 matches 7 bases. The germline V gene has CDR1 ENHRY and CDR2 SYGVKD. The CDR3 contains 13 residues. J lost 7 bases, V lost 8 bases, and 8 bases had no gene match. The CDR3 nucleotides read TGTGCCATCGGTGCGCGGGAGCCTAATGAGCAGTTCTTC. It codes for CAIGAREPNEQFF.

The chain carries TRBV20-1 and TRBJ1-3, with D unresolved. The length of the CDR3 is 12 residues. The germline V and J ends were trimmed by 0 bases and 1 base, with 1 base remaining between them. From germline, CDR1 is DFQATT and CDR2 SNEGSKA (reference sequence). CDR3 loop: CSARESGNTIYF. As DNA, the CDR3 is TGCAGTGCTAGAGAATCTGGAAACACCATATATTTT.